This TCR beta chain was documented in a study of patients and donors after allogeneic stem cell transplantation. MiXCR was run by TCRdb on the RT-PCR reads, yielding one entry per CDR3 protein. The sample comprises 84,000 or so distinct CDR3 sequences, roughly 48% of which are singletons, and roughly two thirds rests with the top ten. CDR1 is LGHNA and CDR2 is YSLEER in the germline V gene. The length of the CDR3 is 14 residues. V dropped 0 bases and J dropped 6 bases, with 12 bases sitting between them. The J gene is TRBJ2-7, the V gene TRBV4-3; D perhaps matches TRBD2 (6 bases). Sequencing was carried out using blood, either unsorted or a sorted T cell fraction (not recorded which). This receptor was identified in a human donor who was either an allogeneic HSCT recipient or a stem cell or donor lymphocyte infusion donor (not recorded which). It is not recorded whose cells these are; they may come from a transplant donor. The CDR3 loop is CASSQDHGRREQYF. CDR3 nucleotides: TGCGCCAGCAGCCAAGATCACGGGAGACGCGAGCAGTACTTC.